One sample yielded the 32 T cell receptor beta chains listed below, sequenced in a study of neurological immune-mediated disorders. TCRdb reanalysed the 5' RACE reads using MiXCR and keeps one entry per CDR3 protein. The profile shows about 80,000 distinct CDR3 sequences, 9.4% of them singletons. The sample taken for sequencing was PBMCs. The receptors stem from a man aged 45 to 65 in good health.

This clonotype was counted many times. The V call is TRBV2, the J call TRBJ1-6, with D possibly matching TRBD1 (6 bases). The CDR3 has 13 residues. CDR1 and CDR2 from the germline V gene are SNHLY and FYNNEI. The V end lost 7 bases, the J end lost 7 bases, and 11 bases lay between the germline ends. CDR3 amino acids: CASKGGPNSPLHF. The CDR3 bases are TGTGCCAGCAAAGGGGGACCCAATTCACCCCTCCACTTT. Full variable domain (outside the CDR3, taken from reference TRBV2 and TRBJ1-6): EPEVTQTPSHQVTQMGQEVILRCVPISNHLYFYWYRQILGQKVEFLVSFYNNEISEKSEIFDDQFSVERPDGSNFTLKIRSTKLEDSAMYFCASKGGPNSPLHFGNGTRLTVT.

This clonotype has a count of ten or more. This chain connects TRBV12-3 or TRBV12-4 to TRBJ2-2, with 12 positions matching TRBD2. Germline trimming cut 7 bases from V and 5 bases from J; bases unmatched to any gene: 11. The CDR3 is 17 amino acids. CDR3 region: CASTSGRAFFGTGELFF. CDR3 sequence (DNA): TGTGCCAGCACTAGCGGGAGGGCCTTCTTTGGAACCGGGGAGCTGTTTTTT.

This clonotype came up many times. This chain connects TRBV11-2 to TRBJ2-5, with 10 bases aligning to TRBD2. The V gene's germline CDR1 is SGHAT and CDR2 FQNNGV. This CDR3 has 18 residues. V lost 1 base to trimming and J lost 5 bases; unmatched junction nucleotides: 13. The chain's CDR3 is CASSLGLSEREGYETQYF. CDR3 nucleotide sequence: TGTGCCAGCAGCTTAGGCCTCTCTGAGCGGGAGGGCTATGAGACCCAGTACTTC.

As for this clonotype: The junction departs from germline at one end; a sequencing error may be responsible. The rearrangement joins TRBV6-2 or TRBV6-3 to TRBJ2-1; no firm D call. CDR1 and CDR2 from the germline V gene are MNHEY and SVGEGT. The CDR3 spans 9 residues. The DNA for the CDR3 is TGTGCAGAAGGGATTCAAATTAACTTC. It codes for CAEGIQINF.

This clonotype occurred many times. This rearrangement joins TRBV27 to TRBJ1-3; tentatively, D is TRBD1 (5 bases). This CDR3 is 15 amino acids long. Trimming removed 8 bases from V and 0 bases from J, with 14 bases in between. Germline V CDR1 and CDR2: MNHEY, SMNVEV (reference sequence). The CDR3 bases are TGTGCCAGCGGGACTCCAGGGATCTCTGGAAACACCATATATTTT. It encodes CASGTPGISGNTIYF.

This clonotype was seen ten or more times. The chain has TRBV7-9 and TRBJ2-2, with 7 bases lining up with TRBD2. Germline values: CDR1 SEHNR, CDR2 FQNEAQ (reference sequence). The CDR3 totals 12 residues. The trim removed 8 bases at V and 7 bases at J, leaving 4 bases unmatched. The CDR3 is CASAREDGELFF. In DNA, the CDR3 is TGTGCCAGCGCCCGGGAGGACGGGGAGCTGTTTTTT. Full variable domain (missing parts from reference TRBV7-9 and TRBJ2-2): DTGVSQNPRHKITKRGQNVTFRCDPISEHNRLYWYRQTLGQGPEFLTYFQNEAQLEKSRLLSDRFSAERPKGSFSTLEIQRTEQGDSAMYLCASAREDGELFFGEGSRLTVL.

In its sample, this clonotype was seen many times. V usage is TRBV5-4 and J usage is TRBJ2-5; a possible D gene is TRBD1 (7 bases). The CDR3 covers 14 residues. V dropped 4 bases and J dropped 5 bases, with 15 bases sitting between them. The germline V gene has CDR1 SGHNT and CDR2 YYREEE (reference sequence). The CDR3 sequence: CASSRSRGDETQYF. In nucleotides, the CDR3 is TGTGCCAGCAGCCGGAGCAGGGGGGACGAGACCCAGTACTTC. Filled out from reference TRBV5-4 and TRBJ2-5, the complete variable domain reads ETGVTQSPTHLIKTRGQQVTLRCSSQSGHNTVSWYQQALGQGPQFIFQYYREEENGRGNFPPRFSGLQFPNYSSELNVNALELDDSALYLCASSRSRGDETQYFGPGTRLLVL.

For this clonotype: The junction differs from germline at one of its ends, possibly a read error. This sequence joins TRBV3-1 and TRBJ1-6; 8 bases line up with TRBD1. CDR1 is LGHDT, CDR2 YNNKEL, per germline (reference sequence). The CDR3 totals 16 residues. In nucleotides, the CDR3 is TGTGCCAGCAGCCAAGAGGAGGACAGGGTGGGATCACCCCTCCGCTTT. Translating gives CASSQEEDRVGSPLRF.

This clonotype was recorded at least ten times. The chain carries TRBV3-1 and TRBJ2-1; TRBD2 matches at 9 bases. The CDR3 extends over 16 amino acids. Germline V CDR1 and CDR2: LGHDT, YNNKEL (reference sequence). With 6 bases clipped from V and 2 bases from J, the junction kept 8 bases outside the gene matches. The CDR3 DNA is TGTGCCAGCAGGCATTCTAGCGGGGCCACCTACAATGAGCAGTTCTTC. It is translated as CASRHSSGATYNEQFF.

This clonotype was counted ten times or more. V usage is TRBV5-1 and J usage is TRBJ2-7, with TRBD1 matching 11 bases. The germline gives CDR1 SGHRS, CDR2 YFSETQ. V shed 3 bases, J shed 7 bases, and the junction held 9 bases outside the gene matches. The CDR3 extends over 15 amino acids. The CDR3 nucleotides are TGCGCCAGCAGCTCATCCGGGACAGGGGGATGGGAGCAGTACTTC. Translating gives CASSSSGTGGWEQYF.

The table lists this clonotype with many counts. This sequence joins TRBV20-1 and TRBJ2-7; TRBD2 might be the D (7 bases). Trimming pared 1 base from V and 5 bases from J, leaving 12 bases between. This CDR3 has 13 residues. Germline lookup yields CDR1 DFQATT and CDR2 SNEGSKA (reference sequence). In DNA, the CDR3 is TGCAGTGCTAGAGTATGGGGGGGCGACGAGCAGTACTTC. Protein product: CSARVWGGDEQYF.

The table lists this clonotype with many counts. The rearrangement joins TRBV29-1 to TRBJ2-1, with a tentative D call TRBD2 (7 bases). Germline values: CDR1 SQVTM, CDR2 ANQGSEA. This CDR3 comprises 12 residues. The CDR3: CGGGGPVNEQFF. The CDR3 nucleotides are TGCGGAGGGGGAGGGCCGGTAAATGAGCAGTTCTTC.

This clonotype was recorded many times. V and J are TRBV20-1 and TRBJ2-3, with 8 nucleotides matching TRBD2. The CDR3 is 18 amino acids. With 0 bases clipped from V and 0 bases from J, the junction kept 11 bases outside the gene matches. Germline V gene sequence: CDR1 DFQATT, CDR2 SNEGSKA (reference sequence). The CDR3 nucleotides read TGCAGTGCTAGAGATTGGGGTAGCGGGGACCTTAGCACAGATACGCAGTATTTT. The encoded protein is CSARDWGSGDLSTDTQYF.

This clonotype was detected many times. The J gene is TRBJ2-3, the V gene TRBV10-3; no clear D. The V gene lost 10 bases and the J gene lost 1 base, with 9 bases spanning the gap. Germline assignment: CDR1 ENHRY and CDR2 SYGVKD. The CDR3 runs to 12 residues. CDR3 DNA: TGTGCCACCACTCCGGGCACAGATACGCAGTATTTT. Amino acid sequence: CATTPGTDTQYF.

This clonotype has ten or more counts. The CDR3 region has the DNA TGTGCCAGCAGCGTACACAGCAATAATGAAAAACTGTTTTTT. Translated, it gives CASSVHSNNEKLFF. V is TRBV9 and J is TRBJ1-4; no firm D call. The CDR3 extends over 14 amino acids. Germline lookup yields CDR1 SGDLS and CDR2 YYNGEE. The V gene lost 1 base and the J gene lost 4 bases, with 8 bases spanning the gap.

Many counts were recorded for this clonotype. The chain recombines TRBV29-1 with TRBJ2-5; D not resolved. The germline gives CDR1 SQVTM, CDR2 ANQGSEA. The V gene lost 3 bases and the J gene lost 3 bases, with 14 bases spanning the gap. This CDR3 comprises 14 residues. The CDR3 nucleotides read TGCAGCGTTGAGGGATGGTTGGAAGAAGAGACCCAGTACTTC. Amino acid sequence: CSVEGWLEEETQYF.

This clonotype was counted ten times or more. V is TRBV28 and J is TRBJ2-2; D is perhaps TRBD1 (9 bases). Per the germline V gene, CDR1 is MDHEN and CDR2 is SYDVKM. The V gene lost 0 bases and the J gene lost 2 bases, with 19 bases spanning the gap. The CDR3 extends over 19 amino acids. The CDR3 is CASSLWGQGSGANTGELFF. As DNA, the CDR3 is TGTGCCAGCAGTTTATGGGGACAGGGTAGCGGGGCAAACACCGGGGAGCTGTTTTTT.

This clonotype was detected many times. This rearrangement joins TRBV7-2 to TRBJ2-7; 12 positions agree with TRBD2. CDR3 length equals 15 residues. The ends lost 6 bases at V and 0 bases at J; junction bases unmatched: 3. Germline V gives CDR1 SGHTA, CDR2 FQGNSA. The CDR3 sequence is CASRPTSGGSYEQYF. The CDR3 bases are TGTGCCAGCAGACCGACTAGCGGGGGCTCCTACGAGCAGTACTTC. Using reference TRBV7-2 and TRBJ2-7 for the parts outside the CDR3, the full variable domain is GAGVSQSPSNKVTEKGKDVELRCDPISGHTALYWYRQSLGQGLEFLIYFQGNSAPDKSGLPSDRFSAERTGGSVSTLTIQRTQQEDSAVYLCASRPTSGGSYEQYFGPGTRLTVT.

This clonotype was seen repeatedly, ten times or more. The chain links TRBV7-2 to TRBJ2-2; D not resolved. Germline CDR1 and CDR2: SGHTA and FQGNSA. CDR3 size: 14 residues. The V end was cut by 3 bases, the J end by 1 base, with 6 bases between. The CDR3 bases are TGTGCCAGCAGCTTGGCAGGGAACACCGGGGAGCTGTTTTTT. It encodes CASSLAGNTGELFF. The full variable domain, rest sourced from reference TRBV7-2 and TRBJ2-2, is GAGVSQSPSNKVTEKGKDVELRCDPISGHTALYWYRQSLGQGLEFLIYFQGNSAPDKSGLPSDRFSAERTGGSVSTLTIQRTQQEDSAVYLCASSLAGNTGELFFGEGSRLTVL.

This clonotype appeared many times. The CDR3 region is CSARYGRDSSSYEQYF. CDR3 nucleotide sequence: TGCAGTGCTAGGTATGGTCGGGACTCCAGCTCCTACGAGCAGTACTTC. This chain connects TRBV20-1 to TRBJ2-7; possibly TRBD2 for D (6 bases). The CDR3 is 16 amino acids. Germline values: CDR1 DFQATT, CDR2 SNEGSKA (reference sequence). V lost 3 bases and J 0 bases, leaving 18 bases between the germline ends.

There are a few counts of this clonotype. V gene TRBV5-1 combines with J gene TRBJ1-5; tentative D call: TRBD1 (5 bases). Germline V gives CDR1 SGHRS, CDR2 YFSETQ. CDR3 length: 15 amino acids. Trimming cost V 1 base and J 11 bases, with 19 bases left between them. CDR3 residues: CASSLFPSPDSAQHF. Written as DNA, the CDR3 is TGCGCCAGCAGCTTGTTCCCATCCCCCGACAGTGCCCAGCATTTT.

This clonotype appeared many times. V and J are TRBV11-2 and TRBJ2-2; 7 positions match TRBD2. Germline values: CDR1 SGHAT, CDR2 FQNNGV. V dropped 5 bases and J dropped 0; count of bases not matched to a gene: 9. This CDR3 spans 17 amino acids. CDR3 DNA: TGTGCCAGCAGCCCCTCAGGCGCGGGGGCGAACACCGGGGAGCTGTTTTTT. Its protein is CASSPSGAGANTGELFF.

This clonotype was recorded many times. The chain carries TRBV2 and TRBJ2-7, with TRBD2 matching over 9 bases. The CDR3 extends over 14 amino acids. With 5 bases clipped from V and 7 bases from J, the junction kept 9 bases outside the gene matches. The germline gives CDR1 SNHLY, CDR2 FYNNEI. The CDR3 is CASSTPTSGNEQYF. The CDR3 nucleotides are TGTGCCAGCAGTACCCCGACTAGCGGAAATGAGCAGTACTTC. Based on the CDR3 plus reference TRBV2 and TRBJ2-7, the full variable domain is EPEVTQTPSHQVTQMGQEVILRCVPISNHLYFYWYRQILGQKVEFLVSFYNNEISEKSEIFDDQFSVERPDGSNFTLKIRSTKLEDSAMYFCASSTPTSGNEQYFGPGTRLTVT.

This clonotype was counted ten times or more. This chain links TRBV15 with TRBJ2-1; 7 bases agree with TRBD2. The V gene end was trimmed by 0 bases and the J gene end by 3 bases; junction bases not matched to a gene: 5. This CDR3 has 16 amino acids. The germline gives CDR1 LNHNV, CDR2 YYDKDF (reference sequence). CDR3 coding DNA: TGTGCCACCAGCAGAGATATGGGCGGGGGCTACAATGAGCAGTTCTTC. Residues: CATSRDMGGGYNEQFF.

This clonotype was detected many times. The gene calls are TRBV5-1 and TRBJ2-1; D uncertain. This CDR3 is 11 amino acids long. V was clipped by 4 bases and J by 6 bases, with 5 bases between them. Germline CDR1 is SGHRS and CDR2 is YFSETQ. As DNA, the CDR3 is TGCGCCAGCAGCCAGTTCAATGAGCAGTTCTTC. Translating it yields CASSQFNEQFF. Full variable domain (remainder filled in from reference TRBV5-1 and TRBJ2-1): KAGVTQTPRYLIKTRGQQVTLSCSPISGHRSVSWYQQTPGQGLQFLFEYFSETQRNKGNFPGRFSGRQFSNSRSEMNVSTLELGDSALYLCASSQFNEQFFGPGTRLTVL.

This clonotype was observed many times. The chain couples TRBV28 to TRBJ1-5; D call uncertain. The germline gives CDR1 MDHEN, CDR2 SYDVKM. V lost 5 bases and J lost 4, with 12 bases in between. The CDR3 loop spans 14 amino acids. The CDR3 spells CASSPPVANQPQHF. CDR3 sequence (DNA): TGTGCCAGCAGTCCCCCGGTTGCAAATCAGCCCCAGCATTTT.

This clonotype was picked up many times. The V call is TRBV28, the J call TRBJ1-2, with unresolved D. The V gene lost 2 bases and the J gene lost 4 bases, with 11 bases spanning the gap. The CDR3 runs 14 residues. The germline gives CDR1 MDHEN, CDR2 SYDVKM. The CDR3 protein is CASSLAAATYGYTF. For the CDR3, the DNA is TGTGCCAGCAGTTTAGCAGCCGCCACCTATGGCTACACCTTC.

At least ten counts were recorded for this clonotype. This chain links TRBV2 with TRBJ2-1; 10 positions agree with TRBD2. The germline CDR1 and CDR2 sequences are SNHLY and FYNNEI. Germline trimming cut 6 bases from V and 4 bases from J; bases unmatched to any gene: 9. This CDR3 comprises 16 residues. As DNA, the CDR3 is TGTGCCAGCAGCGCGGCAGCGGGGGGGTTTTACAATGAGCAGTTCTTC. Translated, it gives CASSAAAGGFYNEQFF.

The genes are TRBV4-2 and TRBJ2-7; D may correspond to TRBD1 or TRBD2 (5 bases each). CDR3 length equals 17 residues. In germline, CDR1 is LGHNA, CDR2 YNFKEQ. Between the trimmed V and J ends, which lost 1 base and 4 bases, there was a span of 20 bases. CDR3 amino acids: CASSQAFKQDFGYEQYF. The CDR3 nucleotides are TGTGCCAGCAGCCAAGCTTTCAAACAGGACTTCGGGTACGAGCAGTACTTC.

This clonotype was observed many times. The chain joins TRBV7-9 to TRBJ1-2; D is possibly TRBD1 (5 bases). Trimming removed 5 bases from V and 8 bases from J, with 21 bases in between. In germline, CDR1 is SEHNR, CDR2 FQNEAQ (reference sequence). This CDR3 contains 15 residues. Here the CDR3 reads CASSPGDPRIRGYTF. The CDR3 nucleotides read TGTGCCAGCAGCCCGGGGGACCCCCGGATTCGGGGCTACACCTTC.

This clonotype came up many times. This chain's CDR3 is CASSFLGEQFF. As DNA, the CDR3 is TGTGCCAGCAGCTTTTTGGGGGAGCAGTTCTTC. The chain recombines TRBV7-9 with TRBJ2-1, with unresolved D. In germline, CDR1 is SEHNR, CDR2 FQNEAQ (reference sequence). The CDR3 consists of 11 residues. Between the trimmed V and J ends, which lost 3 bases and 10 bases, there was a span of 7 bases.

This clonotype was recorded many times. The chain uses TRBV24-1 and TRBJ2-5; tentatively, D is TRBD1 or TRBD2 (5 bases each). Germline V gene data show CDR1 as KGHDR and CDR2 as SFDVKD. The V end lost 9 bases, the J end lost 1 base, and 14 bases lay between the germline ends. This CDR3 has 14 residues. CDR3 sequence reads: CATRGDQGQETQYF. The CDR3 bases are TGTGCCACCCGAGGGGATCAAGGCCAAGAGACCCAGTACTTC.